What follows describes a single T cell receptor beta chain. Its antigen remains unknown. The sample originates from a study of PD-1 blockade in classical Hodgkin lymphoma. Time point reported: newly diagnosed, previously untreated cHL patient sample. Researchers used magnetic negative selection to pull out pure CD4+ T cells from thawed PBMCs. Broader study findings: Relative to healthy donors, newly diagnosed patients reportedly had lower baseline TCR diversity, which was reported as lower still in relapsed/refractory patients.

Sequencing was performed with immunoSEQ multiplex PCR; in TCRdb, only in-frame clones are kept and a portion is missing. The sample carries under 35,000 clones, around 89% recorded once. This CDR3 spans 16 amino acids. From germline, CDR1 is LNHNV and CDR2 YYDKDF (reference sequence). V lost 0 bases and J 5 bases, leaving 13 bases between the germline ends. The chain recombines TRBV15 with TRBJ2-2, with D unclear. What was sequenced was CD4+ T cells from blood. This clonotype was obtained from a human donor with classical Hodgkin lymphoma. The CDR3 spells CATSRDWAGRTGELFF. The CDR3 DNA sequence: TGTGCCACCAGCAGAGATTGGGCAGGCCGAACCGGGGAGCTGTTTTTT.